One sample yielded the 21 T cell receptor beta chains listed below, sequenced in a study of blood T cell repertoires in COVID-19. This table comes from immunoSEQ multiplex PCR, and its TCRdb copy is limited to in-frame clones, with some not included. The sample holds roughly 340,000 clones, roughly 90% seen once. Specimen: peripheral blood. These receptors came from a woman aged 25 to 45 with COVID-19, enrolled during active disease.

Concerning this clone itself: Distinct nucleotide sequences in the sample also encode this CDR3. The V and J genes are TRBV18 and TRBJ2-5, with a possible D match to TRBD2 (5 bases). With 2 bases removed from V and 2 bases from J, the gap between germline ends came to 6 bases. The CDR3 consists of 13 residues. Germline V gene data show CDR1 as KGHSH and CDR2 as LQKENI. The CDR3 loop is CASSPTGQETQYF. The CDR3 DNA follows: TGTGCCAGCTCACCAACGGGGCAAGAGACCCAGTACTTC.

This chain links TRBV13 with TRBJ2-3; 9 bases match TRBD1. V shed 4 bases, J shed 6 bases, and the junction held 5 bases outside the gene matches. This CDR3 has 14 residues. The germline V gene has CDR1 PRHDT and CDR2 FYEKMQ (reference sequence). The CDR3 loop is CASSWGTGMDTQYF. The CDR3 nucleotides read TGTGCCAGCAGCTGGGGGACAGGGATGGATACGCAGTATTTT.

This chain links TRBV2 with TRBJ1-5, with D perhaps matching TRBD1 (6 bases). Germline lookup yields CDR1 SNHLY and CDR2 FYNNEI. The CDR3 covers 15 residues. Trimming took 5 bases from V and 7 from J, leaving 18 bases between them. The CDR3 DNA reads TGTGCCAGCAGTACCGACAGGAAGCTGGGACAGCCCCAGCATTTT. Residues: CASSTDRKLGQPQHF.

The chain employs TRBV4-3 and TRBJ2-5, with 7 bases matching TRBD2. Trimming took 0 bases from V and 1 from J; bases not matched to a gene: 11. Germline-derived CDR1 and CDR2 are LGHNA and YSLEER. The CDR3 totals 18 residues. The chain's CDR3 is CASSQDLGAGSPQETQYF. CDR3 sequence (DNA): TGCGCCAGCAGCCAAGATCTTGGAGCGGGGAGTCCCCAAGAGACCCAGTACTTC.

The rearrangement links TRBV19 to TRBJ2-5; 7 bases map to TRBD1. This CDR3 contains 15 residues. The V segment lost 3 bases and the J segment 5 bases; nucleotides outside the gene matches: 9. Looked up from germline, CDR1 is LNHDA and CDR2 is SQIVND (reference sequence). This chain's CDR3 is CASSIPGDSEETQYF. The DNA for the CDR3 is TGTGCCAGTAGTATTCCCGGGGACAGCGAGGAGACCCAGTACTTC.

V is TRBV2 and J is TRBJ1-4; the match to TRBD1 covers 9 bases. From germline, CDR1 is SNHLY and CDR2 FYNNEI. Germline trimming cut 6 bases from V and 7 bases from J; bases unmatched to any gene: 6. The CDR3 is made up of 14 amino acids. The CDR3 DNA reads as TGTGCCAGCAGCGCGGGGGACAGGGTTGAAAAACTGTTTTTT. This codes for CASSAGDRVEKLFF.

This chain uses TRBV2 with TRBJ1-5, with D possibly matching TRBD1 (5 bases). In germline, CDR1 is SNHLY, CDR2 FYNNEI. The CDR3 is 15 amino acids. Trimming took off 0 bases at V and 7 bases at J, with 13 bases between the two ends. CDR3 in DNA: TGTGCCAGCAGTGAAGCGCGCGGGGGGGGGCAGCCCCAGCATTTT. It is translated as CASSEARGGGQPQHF. The full variable domain, with the rest looked up from reference TRBV2 and TRBJ1-5, is EPEVTQTPSHQVTQMGQEVILRCVPISNHLYFYWYRQILGQKVEFLVSFYNNEISEKSEIFDDQFSVERPDGSNFTLKIRSTKLEDSAMYFCASSEARGGGQPQHFGDGTRLSIL.

J is TRBJ1-1 and V is TRBV11-2, with 12 bases fitting TRBD1. V was pared by 5 bases and J by 3 bases, with 10 bases of the junction left unmatched. The CDR3 loop spans 17 amino acids. Germline V CDR1 and CDR2: SGHAT, FQNNGV. CDR3: CASSRGTGGMGDTEAFF. In DNA, the CDR3 is TGTGCCAGCAGCCGCGGGACAGGGGGCATGGGGGACACTGAAGCTTTCTTT.

V and J are TRBV2 and TRBJ2-3; the D gene is possibly TRBD1 (5 bases). Germline lookup yields CDR1 SNHLY and CDR2 FYNNEI. V lost 0 bases and J lost 3, with 7 bases in between. The CDR3 runs 14 residues. The CDR3 spells CASSEARDTDTQYF. The CDR3 bases are TGTGCCAGCAGTGAAGCCAGGGATACAGATACGCAGTATTTT.

The chain combines TRBV3-1 (or the pseudogene TRBV3-2) with TRBJ1-2, with D tentatively TRBD1 (5 bases). This CDR3 region has 15 residues. Germline V lookup: CDR1 LGHDT, CDR2 YNNKEL (reference sequence). V lost 0 bases and J 8 bases, leaving 16 bases between the germline ends. Written as DNA, the CDR3 is TGTGCCAGCAGCCAAGATTCTCAGGGTTTGACAGGCTACACCTTC. Its translation: CASSQDSQGLTGYTF.

The V call is TRBV10-3, the J call TRBJ1-4, with 11 bases identical to TRBD1. The junction had 6 bases not matched to a gene; V was cut back by 8 bases and J by 7 bases. The germline V gene encodes CDR1 ENHRY and CDR2 SYGVKD. The CDR3 is made up of 14 amino acids. The CDR3 nucleotides are TGTGCCATCGAACCCGGGACAGGGGGTGAAAAACTGTTTTTT. Translating it yields CAIEPGTGGEKLFF.

This chain joins TRBV19 and TRBJ2-1; 9 bases agree with TRBD2. Per germline, CDR1 LNHDA and CDR2 SQIVND (reference sequence). The CDR3 consists of 17 residues. With 4 bases clipped from V and 0 bases from J, the junction kept 7 bases outside the gene matches. CDR3 DNA: TGTGCCAGTAGTAAGGGACTAGCAGCCACCTCCTACAATGAGCAGTTCTTC. It codes for CASSKGLAATSYNEQFF. The full variable domain, rest sourced from reference TRBV19 and TRBJ2-1, is DGGITQSPKYLFRKEGQNVTLSCEQNLNHDAMYWYRQDPGQGLRLIYYSQIVNDFQKGDIAEGYSVSREKKESFPLTVTSAQKNPTAFYLCASSKGLAATSYNEQFFGPGTRLTVL.

This chain connects TRBV18 to TRBJ1-1; D gene unclear. CDR1 KGHSH and CDR2 LQKENI come from the germline V gene. Trimming left V 5 bases short and J 4 bases short, with 17 bases between. There are 15 residues in the CDR3. CDR3 protein: CASSTGPRVGTEAFF. The DNA for the CDR3 is TGTGCCAGCTCAACCGGTCCTCGGGTGGGCACTGAAGCTTTCTTT.

The rearrangement joins TRBV6-6 to TRBJ1-5; 8 positions agree with TRBD1. Germline lookup yields CDR1 MNHNY and CDR2 SVGAGI (reference sequence). J gave up 0 bases and V 4 bases, and 5 bases lay outside the gene matches. The CDR3 is made up of 16 amino acids. The CDR3 nucleotides read TGTGCCAGCAGTTCACGGACAGGGATTAGCAATCAGCCCCAGCATTTT. As protein: CASSSRTGISNQPQHF.

The V and J genes are TRBV29-1 and TRBJ2-5, with 7 bases that match TRBD2. This CDR3 comprises 12 residues. CDR1 and CDR2 (germline): SQVTM, ANQGSEA. V lost 7 bases to trimming and J lost 7 bases; unmatched junction nucleotides: 9. The CDR3 sequence: CSAQSLAVTQYF. As DNA, the CDR3 is TGCAGCGCCCAAAGCCTAGCGGTGACCCAGTACTTC.

The chain links TRBV5-4 to TRBJ2-3; TRBD2 matches 10 bases. V dropped 0 bases and J dropped 2; count of bases not matched to a gene: 9. The CDR3 is made up of 18 amino acids. In germline, CDR1 is SGHNT, CDR2 YYREEE (reference sequence). CDR3 region: CASSLAVLAGGSTDTQYF. CDR3 sequence (DNA): TGTGCCAGCAGCTTGGCCGTATTAGCGGGGGGATCCACAGATACGCAGTATTTT. Supplemented by reference TRBV5-4 and TRBJ2-3, the full variable domain reads ETGVTQSPTHLIKTRGQQVTLRCSSQSGHNTVSWYQQALGQGPQFIFQYYREEENGRGNFPPRFSGLQFPNYSSELNVNALELDDSALYLCASSLAVLAGGSTDTQYFGPGTRLTVL.

The chain uses TRBV6-6 and TRBJ2-3; TRBD2 is a possible D gene (5 bases). The V gene's germline CDR1 is MNHNY and CDR2 SVGAGI (reference sequence). Deletions cut 9 bases from V and 1 base from J, with 11 bases between. The CDR3 has 13 residues. This CDR3 reads CASGEWGTDTQYF. In nucleotides, the CDR3 is TGTGCCAGTGGGGAGTGGGGCACAGATACGCAGTATTTT.

This rearrangement joins TRBV19 to TRBJ1-1; TRBD1 agrees at 7 bases. This CDR3 contains 19 residues. Losses at the gene ends were 6 bases for V and 0 bases for J; bases not matched to a gene: 19. In germline, CDR1 is LNHDA, CDR2 SQIVND (reference sequence). The chain's CDR3 is CASSFDPGQPVVMNTEAFF. CDR3 nucleotide sequence: TGTGCCAGTAGCTTCGACCCGGGACAGCCGGTCGTTATGAACACTGAAGCTTTCTTT.

This clone was recorded once. The chain employs TRBV29-1 and TRBJ1-1; D perhaps matches TRBD1 (5 bases). The CDR3 totals 15 residues. The germline V gene has CDR1 SQVTM and CDR2 ANQGSEA. V was clipped by 2 bases and J by 1 base, with 14 bases between them. The CDR3 DNA follows: TGCAGCGTTGAACACAGCCAGGGAGGGAACACTGAAGCTTTCTTT. It translates to CSVEHSQGGNTEAFF.

The chain joins TRBV18 to TRBJ2-1, with no clear D. The germline gives CDR1 KGHSH, CDR2 LQKENI. Trimming stripped 0 bases from V and 6 bases from J, with 12 bases between. This CDR3 region has 15 residues. CDR3: CASSPPRISANEQFF. CDR3 DNA sequence: TGTGCCAGCTCACCACCCAGAATCAGCGCCAATGAGCAGTTCTTC.

This chain uses TRBV7-2 with TRBJ2-7, with D tentatively TRBD2 (7 bases). CDR1 is SGHTA and CDR2 is FQGNSA in the germline V gene. The CDR3 is made up of 15 amino acids. Trimming pared 2 bases from V and 4 bases from J, leaving 15 bases between. The CDR3 reads CASSLFPGEGYEQYF. The CDR3 DNA reads as TGTGCCAGCAGCTTATTCCCAGGGGAGGGGTACGAGCAGTACTTC.